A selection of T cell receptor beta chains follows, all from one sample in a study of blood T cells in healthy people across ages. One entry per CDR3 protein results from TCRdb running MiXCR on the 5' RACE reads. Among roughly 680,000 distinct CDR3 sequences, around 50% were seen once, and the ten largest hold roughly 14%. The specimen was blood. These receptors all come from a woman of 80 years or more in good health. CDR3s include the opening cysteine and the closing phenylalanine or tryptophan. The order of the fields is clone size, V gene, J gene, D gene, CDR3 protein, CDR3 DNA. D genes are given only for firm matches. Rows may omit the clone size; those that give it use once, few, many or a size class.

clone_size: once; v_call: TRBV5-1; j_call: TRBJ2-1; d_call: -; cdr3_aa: CASSEGFTQFF; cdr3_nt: TGCGCCAGCAGCGAGGGCTTTACGCAGTTCTTC
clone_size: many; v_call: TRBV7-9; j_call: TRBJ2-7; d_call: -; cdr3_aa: CASSLEHSKYEQYF; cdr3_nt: TGTGCCAGCAGCTTAGAACACAGCAAGTACGAGCAGTACTTC
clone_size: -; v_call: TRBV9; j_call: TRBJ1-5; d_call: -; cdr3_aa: CASSVGGTGQPQHF; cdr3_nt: TGTGCCAGCAGCGTAGGAGGGACGGGTCAGCCCCAGCATTTT
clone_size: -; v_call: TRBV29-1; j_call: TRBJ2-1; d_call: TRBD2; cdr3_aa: CSVSVGGSGGANEQFF; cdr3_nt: TGCAGCGTGTCCGTGGGGGGTAGCGGGGGGGCAAATGAGCAGTTCTTC
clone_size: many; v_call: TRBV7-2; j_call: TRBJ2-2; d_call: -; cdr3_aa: CASSLARTETGELFF; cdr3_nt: TGTGCCAGCAGCTTAGCGAGGACAGAGACCGGGGAGCTGTTTTTT
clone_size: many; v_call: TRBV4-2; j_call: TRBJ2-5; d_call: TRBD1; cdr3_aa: CASSQGQSQETQYF; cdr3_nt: TGTGCCAGCAGCCAGGGACAGAGCCAAGAGACCCAGTACTTC
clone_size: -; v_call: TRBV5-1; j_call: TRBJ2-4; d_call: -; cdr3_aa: CASSPGGGGLLAKNIQYF; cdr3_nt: TGCGCCAGCAGCCCGGGAGGAGGGGGCTTATTGGCCAAAAACATTCAGTACTTC
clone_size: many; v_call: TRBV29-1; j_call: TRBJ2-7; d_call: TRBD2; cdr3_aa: CSAGGIAYEQYF; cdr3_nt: TGCAGCGCGGGGGGAATCGCTTACGAGCAGTACTTC
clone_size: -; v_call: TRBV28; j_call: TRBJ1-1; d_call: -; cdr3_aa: CASRPRGGNTEAFF; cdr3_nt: TGTGCCAGCAGACCCCGTGGGGGGAACACTGAAGCTTTCTTT
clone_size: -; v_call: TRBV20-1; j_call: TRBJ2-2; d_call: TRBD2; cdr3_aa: CSALPGLAGGNTGELFF; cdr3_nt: TGCAGTGCCCTTCCCGGACTAGCGGGGGGGAACACCGGGGAGCTGTTTTTT
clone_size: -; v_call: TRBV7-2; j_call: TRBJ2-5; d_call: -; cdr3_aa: CTSSLVRETQYF; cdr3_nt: TGTACCAGCAGCTTAGTGAGGGAGACCCAGTACTTC
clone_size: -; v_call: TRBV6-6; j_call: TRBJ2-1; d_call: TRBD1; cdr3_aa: CAGGTGLNEQFF; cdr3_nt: TGTGCCGGGGGGACAGGGCTCAATGAGCAGTTCTTC
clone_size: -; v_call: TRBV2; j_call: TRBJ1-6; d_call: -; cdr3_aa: CASSEVWPGNSPLHF; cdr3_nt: TGTGCCAGCAGTGAAGTCTGGCCAGGTAATTCACCCCTCCACTTT
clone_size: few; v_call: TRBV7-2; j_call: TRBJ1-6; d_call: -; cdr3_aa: CASSRGFTSPLHF; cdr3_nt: TGTGCCAGCAGCCGCGGGTTCACTTCACCCCTCCACTTT
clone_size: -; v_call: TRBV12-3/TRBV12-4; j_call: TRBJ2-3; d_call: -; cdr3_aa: CASRGGAVLTDTQYF; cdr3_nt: TGTGCCAGCAGAGGGGGGGCAGTCCTCACAGATACGCAGTATTTT
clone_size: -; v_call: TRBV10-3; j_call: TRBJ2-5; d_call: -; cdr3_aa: CAISESLQEFETQYF; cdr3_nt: TGTGCCATCAGTGAGTCACTTCAGGAATTTGAGACCCAGTACTTC
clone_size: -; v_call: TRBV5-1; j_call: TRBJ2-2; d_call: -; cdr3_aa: CASSFSRVNTGELFF; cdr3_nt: TGCGCCAGCAGCTTTTCCAGGGTTAACACCGGGGAGCTGTTTTTT
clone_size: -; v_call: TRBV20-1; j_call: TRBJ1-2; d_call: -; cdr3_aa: CSAGGGALTNYDYTF; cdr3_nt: TGCAGTGCTGGGGGAGGGGCCTTAACCAACTATGACTACACCTTC
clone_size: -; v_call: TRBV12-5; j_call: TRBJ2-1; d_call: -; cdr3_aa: CASVGSEQFF; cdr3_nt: TGTGCTAGTGTGGGGTCGGAGCAGTTCTTC
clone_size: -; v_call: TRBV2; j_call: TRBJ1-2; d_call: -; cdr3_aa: CASSGTGQNYGYTF; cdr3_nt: TGTGCCAGCAGCGGGACGGGACAAAACTATGGCTACACCTTC
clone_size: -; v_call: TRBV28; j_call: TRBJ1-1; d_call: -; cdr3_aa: CASSLLSTEAFF; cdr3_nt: TGTGCCAGCAGTCTCCTCAGCACTGAAGCTTTCTTT
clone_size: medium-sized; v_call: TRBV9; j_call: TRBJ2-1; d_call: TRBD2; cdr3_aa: CASSFSGSSGDEQFF; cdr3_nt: TGTGCCAGCAGCTTTAGCGGGAGTTCTGGAGATGAGCAGTTCTTC
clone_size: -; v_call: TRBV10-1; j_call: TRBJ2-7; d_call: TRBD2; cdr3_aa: CASSPSGILYEQYF; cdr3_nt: TGCGCCAGCAGCCCGAGCGGGATCCTATACGAGCAGTACTTC
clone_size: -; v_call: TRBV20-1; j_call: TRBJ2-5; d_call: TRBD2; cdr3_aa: CSATGTSSEETQYF; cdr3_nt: TGCAGTGCAACGGGGACTAGCAGCGAAGAGACCCAGTACTTC
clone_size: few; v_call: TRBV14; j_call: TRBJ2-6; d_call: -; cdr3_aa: CASSPRRSKSSGANVLTF; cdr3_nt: TGTGCCAGCAGCCCACGACGGAGTAAAAGCTCTGGGGCCAACGTCCTGACTTTC
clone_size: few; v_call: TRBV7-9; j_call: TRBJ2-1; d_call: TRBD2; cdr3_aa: CASSSLAGKYNEQFF; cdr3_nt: TGTGCCAGCAGCTCACTAGCGGGAAAATACAATGAGCAGTTCTTC
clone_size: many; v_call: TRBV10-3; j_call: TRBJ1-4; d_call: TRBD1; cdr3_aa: CASGGQANEKLFF; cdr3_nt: TGTGCATCAGGGGGGCAGGCAAATGAAAAACTGTTTTTT
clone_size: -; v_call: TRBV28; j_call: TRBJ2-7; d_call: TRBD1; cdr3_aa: CASRPTGGHSYEQYF; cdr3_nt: TGTGCCAGCAGACCTACAGGGGGACACTCCTACGAGCAGTACTTC
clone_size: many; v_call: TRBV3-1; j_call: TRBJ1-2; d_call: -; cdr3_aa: CASNQGNYGYTF; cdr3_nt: TGTGCCAGCAACCAGGGGAACTATGGCTACACCTTC
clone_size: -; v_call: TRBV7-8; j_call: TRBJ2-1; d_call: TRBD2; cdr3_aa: CASSSQRGGGDEQFF; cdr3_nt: TGTGCCAGCAGCTCTCAGCGGGGGGGCGGCGATGAGCAGTTCTTC
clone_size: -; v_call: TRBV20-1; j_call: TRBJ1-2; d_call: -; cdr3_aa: CSARDFGQPYGYTF; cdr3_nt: TGCAGTGCTAGAGATTTTGGACAGCCGTATGGCTACACCTTC
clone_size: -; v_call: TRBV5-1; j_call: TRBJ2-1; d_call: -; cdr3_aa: CASSFWTGRNEQFF; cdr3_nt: TGCGCCAGCAGCTTCTGGACGGGTAGGAATGAGCAGTTCTTC
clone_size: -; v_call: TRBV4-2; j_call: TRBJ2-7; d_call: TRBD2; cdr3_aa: CASSQDSTSGGNEQYF; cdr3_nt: TGTGCCAGCAGCCAAGATTCCACTAGCGGGGGCAATGAGCAGTACTTC
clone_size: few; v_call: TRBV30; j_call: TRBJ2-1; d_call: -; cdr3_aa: CAWSPGVLRDNEQFF; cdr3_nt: TGTGCCTGGAGTCCAGGTGTGCTTCGGGACAATGAGCAGTTCTTC
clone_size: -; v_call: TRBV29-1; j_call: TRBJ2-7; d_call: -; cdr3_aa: CSVERPRGRGYEQYF; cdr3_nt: TGCAGCGTTGAACGCCCCCGAGGCAGGGGCTACGAGCAGTACTTC
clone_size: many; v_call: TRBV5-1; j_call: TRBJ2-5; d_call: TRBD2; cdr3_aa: CASSLGPGLALQETQYF; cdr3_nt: TGCGCCAGCAGCTTGGGACCGGGACTAGCGTTACAAGAGACCCAGTACTTC
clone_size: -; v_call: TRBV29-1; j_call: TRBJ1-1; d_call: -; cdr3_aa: CSARRRDLNTEAFF; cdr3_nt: TGCAGCGCCCGAAGGAGGGACTTGAACACTGAAGCTTTCTTT
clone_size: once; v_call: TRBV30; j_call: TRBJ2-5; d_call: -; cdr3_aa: CAWSKGTETQYF; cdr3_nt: TGTGCCTGGAGTAAGGGAACGGAGACCCAGTACTTC
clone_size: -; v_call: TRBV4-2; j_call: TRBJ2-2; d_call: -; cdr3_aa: CASSKDGNTGELFF; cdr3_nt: TGTGCCAGCAGCAAAGACGGGAACACCGGGGAGCTGTTTTTT
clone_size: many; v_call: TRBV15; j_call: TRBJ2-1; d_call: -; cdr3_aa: CATSSGDNYNEQFF; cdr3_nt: TGTGCCACCAGCAGCGGTGACAATTACAATGAGCAGTTCTTC
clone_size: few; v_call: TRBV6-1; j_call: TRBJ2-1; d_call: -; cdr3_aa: CASSPRRVYNEQFF; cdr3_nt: TGTGCCAGCAGCCCACGGCGGGTCTACAATGAGCAGTTCTTC
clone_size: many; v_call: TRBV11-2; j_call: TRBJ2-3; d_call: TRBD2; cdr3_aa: CASSPLAGDTDTQYF; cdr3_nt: TGTGCCAGCAGCCCACTAGCGGGGGACACAGATACGCAGTATTTT
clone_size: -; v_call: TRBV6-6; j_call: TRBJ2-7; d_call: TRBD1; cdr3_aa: CASSYRDRGNSHNEQYF; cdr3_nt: TGTGCCAGCAGTTACCGGGACAGGGGGAATAGCCACAATGAGCAGTACTTC
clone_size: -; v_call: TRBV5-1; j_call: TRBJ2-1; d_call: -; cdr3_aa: CASSFGINEQFF; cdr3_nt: TGCGCCAGCAGCTTCGGGATTAACGAGCAGTTCTTC
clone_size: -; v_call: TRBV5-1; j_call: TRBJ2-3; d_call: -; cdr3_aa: CASSERPADTQYF; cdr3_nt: TGCGCCAGCAGCGAGAGGCCCGCAGATACGCAGTATTTT
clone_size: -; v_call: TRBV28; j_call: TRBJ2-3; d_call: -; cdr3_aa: CASTTGTPTRLQYF; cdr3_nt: TGTGCCAGCACCACAGGAACTCCTACGAGACTGCAGTATTTT
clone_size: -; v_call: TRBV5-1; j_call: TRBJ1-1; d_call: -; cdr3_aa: CASSLGPTTEAFF; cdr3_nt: TGCGCCAGCAGCTTGGGGCCGACCACTGAAGCTTTCTTT
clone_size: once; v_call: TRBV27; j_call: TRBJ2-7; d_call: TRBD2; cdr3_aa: CASSKLAGVNEQYF; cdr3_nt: TGTGCCAGCAGTAAGCTGGCGGGGGTCAATGAGCAGTACTTC
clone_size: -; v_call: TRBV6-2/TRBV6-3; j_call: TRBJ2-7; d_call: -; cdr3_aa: CASAWDEGYGEQYF; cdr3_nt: TGTGCCAGCGCTTGGGACGAAGGGTATGGCGAGCAGTACTTC
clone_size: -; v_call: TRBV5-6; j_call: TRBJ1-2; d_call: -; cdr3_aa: CASSLGAGYYGYTF; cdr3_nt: TGTGCCAGCAGCCTAGGTGCAGGCTACTATGGCTACACCTTC
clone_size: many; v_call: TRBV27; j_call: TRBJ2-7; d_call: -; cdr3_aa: CASSYDSSYEQYF; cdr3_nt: TGTGCCAGCAGTTACGACAGCTCCTACGAGCAGTACTTC
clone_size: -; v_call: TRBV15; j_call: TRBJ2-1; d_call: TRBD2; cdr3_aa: CATSREGSGRGSYNEQFF; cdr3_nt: TGTGCCACCAGCAGAGAGGGAAGCGGGAGGGGCTCCTACAATGAGCAGTTCTTC
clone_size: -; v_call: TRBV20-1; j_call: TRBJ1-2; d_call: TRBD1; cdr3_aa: CSAPPTQGDYGYTF; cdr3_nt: TGCAGTGCGCCTCCAACACAGGGGGACTATGGCTACACCTTC
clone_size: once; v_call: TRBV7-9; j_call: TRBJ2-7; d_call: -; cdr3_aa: CASSLIRADEQYF; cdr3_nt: TGTGCCAGCAGCTTAATCAGGGCCGACGAGCAGTACTTC